Described below is a single TCR beta chain sequence and its context. The sample belongs to a study of blood T cell repertoires in COVID-19. Turning to the study itself: Samples representing acute and convalescent COVID-19 were sourced from the United States, Italy and Spain. PBMCs, B-cell-depleted T cells, or T cells provided the cDNA or gDNA that made up the material.

Authors' data handling: Reference gene primer amplification in the assay estimated nucleated cell counts. Sequenced by immunoSEQ multiplex PCR; TCRdb stores in-frame clones only, minus some. Clonal size and the V and J genes are those of that table, whereas D and trimming came from the DNA. The table has around 160,000 clones, about nine tenths seen once; the top ten hold 2.3%. The CDR3 runs to 19 residues. Trimming removed 6 bases from V and 1 base from J; junction bases left unmatched: 17. Germline lookup yields CDR1 MNHNY and CDR2 SVGAGI (reference sequence). The clonotype comes from a human donor in a cohort sampled during active COVID-19. The genes are TRBV6-6 and TRBJ2-3; TRBD2 agrees at 9 bases. The sample comprised peripheral blood. CDR3: CASSYPILLAGMGTDTQYF. CDR3 coding DNA: TGTGCCAGCAGCTACCCCATCCTGCTAGCGGGGATGGGCACAGATACGCAGTATTTT.